This T cell receptor beta chain is from a study of circulating and synovial CD4+ cells in juvenile arthritis. Overall study results and limits: Bulk blood CD4 repertoires were more diverse than these.

CDR3 size: 15 residues. CDR1 and CDR2 from the germline V gene are SGHNT and YYREEE (reference sequence). J gave up 7 bases and V 2 bases, and 1 base lay outside the gene matches. Remarks on this clone: No antigen is known for it.

Assay used: immunoSEQ multiplex PCR; TCRdb lists only in-frame clones, some missing. The sample consists of about 30,000 clones, 93% of them appearing once. The receptor was derived from a human donor with juvenile idiopathic arthritis. This chain joins TRBV5-4 and TRBJ2-1; TRBD2 matches 15 bases. The sample consisted of CD4+ T cells from blood. As DNA, the CDR3 is TGTGCCAGCAGCTTCGGGACTAGCGGGAGGAATGAGCAGTTCTTC. Translation gives CASSFGTSGRNEQFF.